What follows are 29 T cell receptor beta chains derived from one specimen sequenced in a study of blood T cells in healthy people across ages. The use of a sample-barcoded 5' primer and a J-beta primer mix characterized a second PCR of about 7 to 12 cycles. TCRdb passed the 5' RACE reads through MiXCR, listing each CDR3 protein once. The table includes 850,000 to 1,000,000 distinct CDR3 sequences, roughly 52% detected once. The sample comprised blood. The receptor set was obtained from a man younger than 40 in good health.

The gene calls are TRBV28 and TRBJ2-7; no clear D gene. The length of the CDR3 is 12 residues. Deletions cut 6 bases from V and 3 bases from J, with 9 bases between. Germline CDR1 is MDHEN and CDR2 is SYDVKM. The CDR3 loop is CASSEEIYEQYF. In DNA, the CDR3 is TGTGCCAGCAGCGAAGAAATCTACGAGCAGTACTTC.

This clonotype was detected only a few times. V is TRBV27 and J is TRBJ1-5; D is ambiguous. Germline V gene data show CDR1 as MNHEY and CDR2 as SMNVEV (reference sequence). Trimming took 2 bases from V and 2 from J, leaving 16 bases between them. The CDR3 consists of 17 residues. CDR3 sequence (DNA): TGTGCCAGCAGTTTAAGTTCGGTGAGCTTTGGCAATCAGCCCCAGCATTTT. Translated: CASSLSSVSFGNQPQHF.

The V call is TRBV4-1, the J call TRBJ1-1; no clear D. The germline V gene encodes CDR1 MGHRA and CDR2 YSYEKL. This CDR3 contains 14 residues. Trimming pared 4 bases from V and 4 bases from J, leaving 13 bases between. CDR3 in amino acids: CASSLRPAITEAFF. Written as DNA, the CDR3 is TGCGCCAGCAGCCTTCGACCCGCCATCACTGAAGCTTTCTTT.

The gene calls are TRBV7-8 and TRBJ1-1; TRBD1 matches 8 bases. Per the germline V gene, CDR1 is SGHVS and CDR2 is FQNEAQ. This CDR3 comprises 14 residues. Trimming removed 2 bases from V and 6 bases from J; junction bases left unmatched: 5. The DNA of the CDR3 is TGTGCCAGCAGCTTAAATTCAGGGGGCTCTGAAGCTTTCTTT. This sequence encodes CASSLNSGGSEAFF.

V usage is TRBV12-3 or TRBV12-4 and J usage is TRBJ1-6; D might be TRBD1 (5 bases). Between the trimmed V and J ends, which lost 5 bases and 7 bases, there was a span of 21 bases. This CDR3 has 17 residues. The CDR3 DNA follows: TGTGCCAGCAGTCCTCATCGGGGCGGAGTAGCAAATTCACCCCTCCACTTT. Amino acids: CASSPHRGGVANSPLHF.

The CDR3 here is CASGGIQGREQYF. The CDR3 coding sequence is TGTGCCAGCGGCGGCATACAGGGGCGCGAGCAGTACTTC. V and J are TRBV27 and TRBJ2-5; 7 bases match TRBD1. Gene TRBJ2-7 matches the end of the DNA better, so the J call may be wrong. This CDR3 region has 13 residues. From germline, CDR1 is MNHEY and CDR2 SMNVEV (reference sequence).

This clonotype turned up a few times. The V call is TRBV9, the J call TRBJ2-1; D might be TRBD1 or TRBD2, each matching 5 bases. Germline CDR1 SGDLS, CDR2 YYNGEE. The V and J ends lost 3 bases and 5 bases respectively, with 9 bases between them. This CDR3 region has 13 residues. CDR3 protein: CASSGGDDNEQFF. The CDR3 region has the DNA TGTGCCAGCAGCGGTGGGGACGACAATGAGCAGTTCTTC.

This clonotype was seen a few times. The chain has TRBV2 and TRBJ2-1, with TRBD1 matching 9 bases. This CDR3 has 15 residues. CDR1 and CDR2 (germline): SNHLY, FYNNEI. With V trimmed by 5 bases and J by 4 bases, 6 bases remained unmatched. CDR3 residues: CASSSDRGTYNEQFF. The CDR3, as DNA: TGTGCCAGCAGTTCTGACAGGGGGACTTACAATGAGCAGTTCTTC.

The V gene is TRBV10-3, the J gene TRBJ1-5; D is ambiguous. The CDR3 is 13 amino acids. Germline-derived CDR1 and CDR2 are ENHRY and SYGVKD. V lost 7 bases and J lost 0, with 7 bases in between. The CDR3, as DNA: TGTGCCATCACTAGTCATAGCAATCAGCCCCAGCATTTT. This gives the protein CAITSHSNQPQHF.

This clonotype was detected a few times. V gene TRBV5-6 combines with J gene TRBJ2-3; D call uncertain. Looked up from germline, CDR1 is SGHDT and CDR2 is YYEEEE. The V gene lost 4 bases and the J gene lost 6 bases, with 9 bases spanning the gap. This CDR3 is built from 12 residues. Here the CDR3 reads CASSPSRDTQYF. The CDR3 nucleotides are TGTGCCAGCAGCCCGTCGCGGGATACGCAGTATTTT. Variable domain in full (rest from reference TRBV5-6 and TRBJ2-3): DAGVTQSPTHLIKTRGQQVTLRCSPKSGHDTVSWYQQALGQGPQFIFQYYEEEERQRGNFPDRFSGHQFPNYSSELNVNALLLGDSALYLCASSPSRDTQYFGPGTRLTVL.

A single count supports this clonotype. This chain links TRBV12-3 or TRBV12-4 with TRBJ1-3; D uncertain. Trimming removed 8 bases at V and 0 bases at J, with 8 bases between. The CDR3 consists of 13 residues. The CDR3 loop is CASGTSSGNTIYF. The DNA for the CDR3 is TGTGCCAGCGGCACTAGCTCTGGAAACACCATATATTTT.

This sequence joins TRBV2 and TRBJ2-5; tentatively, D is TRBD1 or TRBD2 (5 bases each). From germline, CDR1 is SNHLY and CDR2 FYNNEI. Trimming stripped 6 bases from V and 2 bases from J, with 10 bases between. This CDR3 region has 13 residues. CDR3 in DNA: TGTGCCAGCAGCTGGGACGATCAAGAGACCCAGTACTTC. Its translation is CASSWDDQETQYF.

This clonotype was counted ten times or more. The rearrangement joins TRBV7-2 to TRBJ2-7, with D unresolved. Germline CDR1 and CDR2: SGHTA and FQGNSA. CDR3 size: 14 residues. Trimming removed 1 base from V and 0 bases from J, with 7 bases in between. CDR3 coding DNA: TGTGCCAGCAGCTTAGACCCGGTCTCCTACGAGCAGTACTTC. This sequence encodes CASSLDPVSYEQYF.

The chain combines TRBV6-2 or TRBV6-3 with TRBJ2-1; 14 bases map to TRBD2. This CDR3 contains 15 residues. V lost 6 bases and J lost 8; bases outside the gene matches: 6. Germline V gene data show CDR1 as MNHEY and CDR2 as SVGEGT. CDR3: CASRRLAGGSDEQFF. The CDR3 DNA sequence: TGTGCCAGCAGGAGACTAGCGGGGGGGTCGGATGAGCAGTTCTTC.

CDR3 sequence (DNA): TGTGCCAGCAGTCCGGGACAGTTTAACTATGGCTACACCTTC. Translation: CASSPGQFNYGYTF. The chain couples TRBV28 to TRBJ1-2; TRBD1 agrees at 7 bases. Germline V gene data show CDR1 as MDHEN and CDR2 as SYDVKM. V shed 5 bases, J shed 1 base, and the junction held 4 bases outside the gene matches. The CDR3 consists of 14 residues.

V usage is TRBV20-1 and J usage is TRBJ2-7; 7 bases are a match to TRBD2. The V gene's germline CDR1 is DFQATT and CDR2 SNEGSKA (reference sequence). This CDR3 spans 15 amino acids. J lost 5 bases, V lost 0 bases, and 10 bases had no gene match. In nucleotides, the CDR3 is TGCAGTGCTAGAGATCTGGGAGGGACGGGAGACGAGCAGTACTTC. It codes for CSARDLGGTGDEQYF.

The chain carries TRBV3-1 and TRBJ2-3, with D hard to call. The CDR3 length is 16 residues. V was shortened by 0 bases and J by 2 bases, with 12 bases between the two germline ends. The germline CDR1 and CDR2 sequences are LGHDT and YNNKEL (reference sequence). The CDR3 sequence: CASSQDGLDATDTQYF. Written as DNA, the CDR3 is TGTGCCAGCAGCCAAGATGGCCTAGATGCCACAGATACGCAGTATTTT.

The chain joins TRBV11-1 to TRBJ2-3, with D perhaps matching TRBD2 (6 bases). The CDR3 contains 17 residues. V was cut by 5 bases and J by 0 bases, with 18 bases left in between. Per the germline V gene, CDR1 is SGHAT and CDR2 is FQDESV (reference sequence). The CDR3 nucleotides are TGTGCCAGCAGCCCCACGGTCGGGGGACCTAGCACAGATACGCAGTATTTT. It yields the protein CASSPTVGGPSTDTQYF.

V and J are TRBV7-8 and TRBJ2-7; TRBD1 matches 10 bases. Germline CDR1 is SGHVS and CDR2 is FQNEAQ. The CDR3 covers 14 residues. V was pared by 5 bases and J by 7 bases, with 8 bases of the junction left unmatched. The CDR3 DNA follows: TGTGCCAGCAGCCCTGACAGGGGGCGCGCGGAGCAGTACTTC. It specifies CASSPDRGRAEQYF.

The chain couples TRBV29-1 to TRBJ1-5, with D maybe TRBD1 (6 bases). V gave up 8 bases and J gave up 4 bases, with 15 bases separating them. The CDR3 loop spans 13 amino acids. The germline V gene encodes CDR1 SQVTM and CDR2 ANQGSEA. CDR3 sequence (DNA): TGCAGCCCGACGGGGGCTAGTAATCAGCCCCAGCATTTT. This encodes CSPTGASNQPQHF. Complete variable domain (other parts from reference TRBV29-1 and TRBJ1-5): SAVISQKPSRDICQRGTSLTIQCQVDSQVTMMFWYRQQPGQSLTLIATANQGSEATYESGFVIDKFPISRPNLTFSTLTVSNMSPEDSSIYLCSPTGASNQPQHFGDGTRLSIL.

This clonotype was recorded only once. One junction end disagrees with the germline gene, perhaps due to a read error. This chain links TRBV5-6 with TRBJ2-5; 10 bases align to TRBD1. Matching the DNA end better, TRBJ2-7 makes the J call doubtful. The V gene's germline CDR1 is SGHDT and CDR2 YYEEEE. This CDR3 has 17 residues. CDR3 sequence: CVSSLGPGQGFGHEQYF. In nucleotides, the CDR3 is TGTGTCAGCAGCTTGGGACCGGGACAGGGGTTTGGTCACGAGCAGTACTTC.

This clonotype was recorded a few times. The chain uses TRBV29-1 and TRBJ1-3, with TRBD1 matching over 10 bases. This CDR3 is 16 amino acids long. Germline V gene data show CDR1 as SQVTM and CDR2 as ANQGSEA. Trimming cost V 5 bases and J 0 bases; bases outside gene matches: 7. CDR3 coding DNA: TGCAGCGTTCGACAGGGGGCCAAGAGCTCTGGAAACACCATATATTTT. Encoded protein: CSVRQGAKSSGNTIYF. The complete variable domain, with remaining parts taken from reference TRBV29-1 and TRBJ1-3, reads SAVISQKPSRDICQRGTSLTIQCQVDSQVTMMFWYRQQPGQSLTLIATANQGSEATYESGFVIDKFPISRPNLTFSTLTVSNMSPEDSSIYLCSVRQGAKSSGNTIYFGEGSWLTVV.

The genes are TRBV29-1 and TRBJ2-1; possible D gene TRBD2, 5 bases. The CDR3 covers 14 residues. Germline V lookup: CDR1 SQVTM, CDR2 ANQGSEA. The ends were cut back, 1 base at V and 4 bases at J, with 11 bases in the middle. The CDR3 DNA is TGCAGCGTTGAAGGGTATAGCGAGTACAATGAGCAGTTCTTC. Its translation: CSVEGYSEYNEQFF.

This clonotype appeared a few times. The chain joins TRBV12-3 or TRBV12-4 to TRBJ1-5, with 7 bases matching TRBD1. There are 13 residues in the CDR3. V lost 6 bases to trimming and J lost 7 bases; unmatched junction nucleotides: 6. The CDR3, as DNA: TGTGCCAGCAGGGGGGACAGTAGACAGCCCCAGCATTTT. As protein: CASRGDSRQPQHF.

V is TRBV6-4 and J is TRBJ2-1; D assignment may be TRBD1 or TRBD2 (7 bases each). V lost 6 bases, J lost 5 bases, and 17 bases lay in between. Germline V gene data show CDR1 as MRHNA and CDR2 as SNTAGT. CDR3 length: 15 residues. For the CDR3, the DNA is TGTGCCAGCAGCCGGGAGGAGGGGGCCAACAATGAGCAGTTCTTC. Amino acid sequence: CASSREEGANNEQFF.

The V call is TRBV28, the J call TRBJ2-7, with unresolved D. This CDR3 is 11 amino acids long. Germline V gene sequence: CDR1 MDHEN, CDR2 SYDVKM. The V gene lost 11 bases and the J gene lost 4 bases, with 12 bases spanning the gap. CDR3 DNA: TGTGCCCGAGCGAAGGCTTACGAGCAGTACTTC. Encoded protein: CARAKAYEQYF.

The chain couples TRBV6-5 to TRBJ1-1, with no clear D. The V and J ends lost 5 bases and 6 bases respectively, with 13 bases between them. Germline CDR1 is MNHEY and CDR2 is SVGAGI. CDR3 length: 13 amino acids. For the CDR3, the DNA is TGTGCCAGCAGTAATCCAGGCTCCGCTGAAGCTTTCTTT. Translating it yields CASSNPGSAEAFF.

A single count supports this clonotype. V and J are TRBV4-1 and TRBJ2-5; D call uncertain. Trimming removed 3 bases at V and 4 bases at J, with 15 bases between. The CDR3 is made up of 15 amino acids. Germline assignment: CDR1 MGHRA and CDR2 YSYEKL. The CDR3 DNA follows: TGCGCCAGCAGCCATGCCTCAGGAGCCCGAGAGACCCAGTACTTC. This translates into CASSHASGARETQYF.

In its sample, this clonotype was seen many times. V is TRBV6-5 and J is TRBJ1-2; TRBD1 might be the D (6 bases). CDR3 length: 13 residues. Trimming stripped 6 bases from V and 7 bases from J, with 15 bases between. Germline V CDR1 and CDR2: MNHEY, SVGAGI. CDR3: CASSSGGGRGYTF. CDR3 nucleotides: TGTGCCAGCAGCTCGGGGGGGGGCCGTGGCTACACCTTC.